This T cell receptor beta chain was identified during a study of OX40 agonist ivuxolimab in advanced cancers. With 0 bases clipped from V and 2 bases from J, the junction kept 2 bases outside the gene matches. This CDR3 is 15 amino acids long. Looked up from germline, CDR1 is SGHRS and CDR2 is YFSETQ. Measured with immunoSEQ multiplex PCR; TCRdb has only the in-frame clones, and not every one. The sample consists of 65,000 to 90,000 clones, almost 85% of them appearing once. The receptor was derived from an adult with an advanced solid tumor such as melanoma, head and neck, liver or kidney cancer. Sequences were derived from CD4+ or CD8+ T cells sorted from blood, sampled in a trial of the OX40 agonist ivuxolimab. The chain is built from TRBV5-1 and TRBJ2-7; 10 positions match TRBD1. CDR3 DNA: TGCGCCAGCAGCTTGGCCGGGACAGGGGCCTACGAGCAGTACTTC. It translates to CASSLAGTGAYEQYF.